Each of the 28 T cell receptor beta chains below was sequenced from the same sample in a study of graft-versus-host responses after intestinal transplantation. Antigens of these TCRs are unknown. The protocol was immunoSEQ multiplex PCR, while the TCRdb copy is restricted to in-frame clones and leaves out a portion. The repertoire has about 93,000 clones, 80% to 95% of them found once; the top ten carry around 0.49%. The starting material was unstimulated CD8+ T cells sorted from spleen or lymph node cells, obtained before intestinal transplant. The receptors here all came from a human donor who received an intestinal transplant.

V usage is TRBV6-5 and J usage is TRBJ1-1; D may be TRBD1 (5 bases). The CDR3 covers 13 residues. CDR1 and CDR2 from the germline V gene are MNHEY and SVGAGI. V was clipped by 6 bases and J by 4 bases, with 12 bases between them. The chain's CDR3 is CASRGGVTTEAFF. DNA for the CDR3: TGTGCCAGCAGGGGAGGGGTGACCACTGAAGCTTTCTTT.

This clone was observed a few times. The chain links TRBV6-1 to TRBJ2-7, with TRBD2 identical over 10 bases. Germline lookup yields CDR1 MNHNS and CDR2 SASEGT. V was pared by 1 base and J by 3 bases, with 3 bases of the junction left unmatched. The CDR3 is 15 amino acids. The CDR3 loop reads CASSEEGLASYEQYF. In DNA, the CDR3 is TGTGCCAGCAGTGAAGAGGGACTAGCGAGCTACGAGCAGTACTTC.

The V call is TRBV10-1, the J call TRBJ1-1, with D perhaps matching TRBD1 (5 bases). The CDR3 has 14 residues. Trimming shortened V by 0 bases and J by 1 base, and 6 bases separated the two germline ends. Germline CDR1 is WNHNN and CDR2 is SYGVQD (reference sequence). In DNA form, the CDR3 reads TGCGCCAGCAGTGAGTCCCAGGGGAACACTGAAGCTTTCTTT. Its protein product is CASSESQGNTEAFF.

The DNA of the CDR3 is TGTGCCAGCAGTGCAGGTACGAAGATTAGCACAGATACGCAGTATTTT. Translated, it gives CASSAGTKISTDTQYF. V is TRBV2 and J is TRBJ2-3; D is unresolved. The germline gives CDR1 SNHLY, CDR2 FYNNEI. The CDR3 length is 16 residues. Trimming pared 4 bases from V and 0 bases from J, leaving 14 bases between.

CDR3 nucleotide sequence: TGTGCCAGTAGTCCGACAGGGGGCTGGCTAGAGACCCAGTACTTC. Translating gives CASSPTGGWLETQYF. The J gene is TRBJ2-5, the V gene TRBV19; 10 bases align to TRBD1. After removal of 5 bases from V and 4 bases from J, the junction contained 7 bases not matched to a gene. The CDR3 has 15 residues. Looked up from germline, CDR1 is LNHDA and CDR2 is SQIVND (reference sequence).

This sequence joins TRBV7-9 and TRBJ2-1; TRBD2 is a possible D gene (6 bases). The CDR3 spans 14 residues. Germline V CDR1 and CDR2: SEHNR, FQNEAQ (reference sequence). Trimming stripped 1 base from V and 7 bases from J, with 11 bases between. CDR3 in DNA: TGTGCCAGCAGCTTAGGCGGGGTGGGGAATGAGCAGTTCTTC. The encoded protein is CASSLGGVGNEQFF.

This clone was observed a handful of times. V and J are TRBV10-2 and TRBJ2-7; 12 nucleotides line up with TRBD2. The CDR3 extends over 15 amino acids. Germline V lookup: CDR1 WSHSY, CDR2 SAAADI. V trimming: 4 bases; J trimming: 2 bases; junction bases outside the gene matches: 3. In DNA form, the CDR3 reads TGCGCCAGCAGTGGTACTAGCGGGGGGACCTACGAGCAGTACTTC. Translating it yields CASSGTSGGTYEQYF.

The CDR3 loop reads CASSYEQGSYEQYF. The CDR3 DNA reads as TGTGCCAGCAGCTACGAACAGGGATCCTACGAGCAGTACTTC. The chain uses TRBV5-4 and TRBJ2-7, with a possible D match to TRBD1 (6 bases). Trimming left V 3 bases short and J 1 base short, with 11 bases between. Germline V gene data show CDR1 as SGHNT and CDR2 as YYREEE (reference sequence). The CDR3 spans 14 residues.

This chain joins TRBV7-8 and TRBJ2-5, with D perhaps matching TRBD1 (5 bases). From germline, CDR1 is SGHVS and CDR2 FQNEAQ. The V end was cut by 0 bases, the J end by 3 bases, with 8 bases between. CDR3 length: 14 residues. CDR3 amino acids: CASSLAAGKETQYF. Written as DNA, the CDR3 is TGTGCCAGCAGCTTAGCCGCAGGGAAAGAGACCCAGTACTTC.

CDR3 in amino acids: CAWSLDSNQPQHF. CDR3 DNA sequence: TGTGCCTGGAGTTTAGATAGCAATCAGCCCCAGCATTTT. The V gene is TRBV30, the J gene TRBJ1-5; no reliable D call. CDR3 length equals 13 residues. The germline V gene encodes CDR1 GTSNPN and CDR2 SVGIG (reference sequence). Between the trimmed V and J ends, which lost 2 bases and 0 bases, there was a span of 5 bases.

This clone was observed a single time. This chain uses TRBV4-1 with TRBJ2-3; possible D gene TRBD2, 6 bases. Per the germline V gene, CDR1 is MGHRA and CDR2 is YSYEKL. This CDR3 has 16 residues. Deletions cut 4 bases from V and 2 bases from J, with 16 bases between. The DNA of the CDR3 is TGCGCCAGCAGCCTCGACGGTAGCGGCTACACAGATACGCAGTATTTT. Residues: CASSLDGSGYTDTQYF.

This chain connects TRBV5-6 to TRBJ1-1; the D is unclear. V lost 4 bases, J lost 1 base, and 11 bases lay in between. CDR3 size: 14 residues. CDR1 and CDR2 from the germline V gene are SGHDT and YYEEEE. CDR3 DNA: TGTGCCAGCAGCCACTCCACAGAGAACACTGAAGCTTTCTTT. It specifies CASSHSTENTEAFF. The variable domain in full, with the rest retrieved from reference TRBV5-6 and TRBJ1-1, is DAGVTQSPTHLIKTRGQQVTLRCSPKSGHDTVSWYQQALGQGPQFIFQYYEEEERQRGNFPDRFSGHQFPNYSSELNVNALLLGDSALYLCASSHSTENTEAFFGQGTRLTVV.

The chain recombines TRBV19 with TRBJ1-3, with 7 bases aligning to TRBD1. Trimming cost V 3 bases and J 2 bases; bases outside gene matches: 4. The length of the CDR3 is 15 residues. Per germline, CDR1 LNHDA and CDR2 SQIVND (reference sequence). CDR3 amino acids: CASSMGQQTGNTIYF. The CDR3 nucleotides are TGTGCCAGTAGTATGGGACAGCAAACTGGAAACACCATATATTTT.

This clone was observed a single time. This chain connects TRBV30 to TRBJ2-1; 9 bases fit TRBD2. The germline gives CDR1 GTSNPN, CDR2 SVGIG (reference sequence). Unmatched junction bases numbered 8, after V lost 7 bases and J lost 4 bases. The CDR3 runs 14 residues. In DNA, the CDR3 is TGTGCCTCAACGGGGCTAGCGGGGTACAATGAGCAGTTCTTC. This gives the protein CASTGLAGYNEQFF.

The gene calls are TRBV6-5 and TRBJ2-7; TRBD1 aligns across 9 bases. Looked up from germline, CDR1 is MNHEY and CDR2 is SVGAGI. The CDR3 has 13 amino acids. V was clipped by 5 bases and J by 4 bases; unmatched bases: 3. The CDR3 reads CASSTQGAYEQYF. Here the CDR3 DNA reads TGTGCCAGCAGTACACAGGGGGCTTACGAGCAGTACTTC.

The chain uses TRBV4-2 and TRBJ1-6; possible D gene TRBD1, 5 bases. The CDR3 totals 12 residues. Trimming removed 0 bases at V and 17 bases at J, with 11 bases between. From germline, CDR1 is LGHNA and CDR2 YNFKEQ. CDR3 sequence reads: CASSQDREAFHF. In nucleotides, the CDR3 is TGTGCCAGCAGCCAAGACAGGGAGGCTTTCCACTTT.

The chain employs TRBV30 and TRBJ1-6; the D is unclear. Germline CDR1 and CDR2: GTSNPN and SVGIG (reference sequence). V was cut by 4 bases and J by 0 bases, with 13 bases left in between. The CDR3 is made up of 16 amino acids. The CDR3 spells CAWNGGESSYNSPLHF. DNA for the CDR3: TGTGCCTGGAATGGCGGAGAGAGCTCCTATAATTCACCCCTCCACTTT.

J is TRBJ1-6 and V is TRBV27; no clear D. This CDR3 has 16 residues. The germline gives CDR1 MNHEY, CDR2 SMNVEV (reference sequence). With 1 base removed from V and 2 bases from J, the gap between germline ends came to 9 bases. CDR3 residues: CASSLFGLAYNSPLHF. CDR3 nucleotides: TGTGCCAGCAGTTTATTTGGCTTGGCCTATAATTCACCCCTCCACTTT.

CDR3 in amino acids: CASKWSTGVPPDTQYF. The CDR3 coding sequence is TGTGCCAGTAAATGGTCAACAGGGGTTCCACCAGATACGCAGTATTTT. The chain uses TRBV27 and TRBJ2-3; 7 nucleotides match TRBD1. V trimming: 9 bases; J trimming: 4 bases; junction bases outside the gene matches: 16. Germline lookup yields CDR1 MNHEY and CDR2 SMNVEV (reference sequence). The CDR3 extends over 16 amino acids.

This chain connects TRBV5-1 to TRBJ2-7, with 7 bases identical to TRBD1. Trimming removed 5 bases from V and 3 bases from J; junction bases left unmatched: 14. Looked up from germline, CDR1 is SGHRS and CDR2 is YFSETQ. The CDR3 length is 16 residues. The CDR3 loop is CASRPRPTGTLYEQYF. CDR3 nucleotide sequence: TGCGCCAGCAGACCCCGGCCGACAGGGACACTCTACGAGCAGTACTTC.

The chain uses TRBV7-9 and TRBJ2-7, with D tentatively TRBD2 (6 bases). The length of the CDR3 is 16 residues. The V gene's germline CDR1 is SEHNR and CDR2 FQNEAQ (reference sequence). V was clipped by 5 bases and J by 4 bases, with 21 bases between them. CDR3 residues: CASSPKVSGVTYEQYF. The DNA of the CDR3 is TGTGCCAGCAGCCCAAAGGTTTCGGGGGTTACTTACGAGCAGTACTTC.

The chain has TRBV29-1 and TRBJ2-5; TRBD2 is a possible D gene (6 bases). V lost 4 bases to trimming and J lost 4 bases, with 13 bases between them. The length of the CDR3 is 13 residues. In germline, CDR1 is SQVTM, CDR2 ANQGSEA. CDR3 loop: CSVGGTGGETQYF. The CDR3 DNA reads as TGCAGCGTTGGGGGCACCGGGGGAGAGACCCAGTACTTC.

As DNA, the CDR3 is TGTGCCAGCACCCTACTAGCGGGGGGTTGGAATGAGCAGTTCTTC. The encoded protein is CASTLLAGGWNEQFF. The gene calls are TRBV7-9 and TRBJ2-1; TRBD2 matches 12 bases. Germline CDR1 is SEHNR and CDR2 is FQNEAQ (reference sequence). V trimming: 7 bases; J trimming: 7 bases; junction bases outside the gene matches: 8. The CDR3 loop spans 15 amino acids.

The rearrangement links TRBV4-1 to TRBJ2-3; the D is unclear. CDR1 is MGHRA, CDR2 YSYEKL, per germline. The germline V and J ends were trimmed by 6 bases and 4 bases, with 8 bases remaining between them. This CDR3 has 12 residues. CDR3: CASRGPPDTQYF. CDR3 sequence (DNA): TGCGCCAGCAGGGGCCCCCCAGATACGCAGTATTTT.

The table lists this clone with a count of one. V usage is TRBV4-1 and J usage is TRBJ1-1; 7 bases align to TRBD1. V shed 0 bases and J 5 bases; nucleotides not matched to a gene: 6. In germline, CDR1 is MGHRA, CDR2 YSYEKL. CDR3 length: 15 amino acids. The CDR3 DNA reads TGCGCCAGCAGCCAAGATTTACAGGGGAGAACTGAAGCTTTCTTT. Amino acid sequence: CASSQDLQGRTEAFF.

The CDR3 DNA reads TGTGCCAGCAGCCTTTTCACGGGGAATGAGCAGTTCTTC. Its translation is CASSLFTGNEQFF. The chain has TRBV27 and TRBJ2-1; D might be TRBD2 (5 bases). The CDR3 consists of 13 residues. Germline CDR1 is MNHEY and CDR2 is SMNVEV (reference sequence). Deletions cut 6 bases from V and 7 bases from J, with 13 bases between.

Details on this clone: Compared with germline, one end of the junction differs, possibly owing to a read error. The sample carries other DNA sequences with the same CDR3. The J gene is TRBJ2-6, the V gene TRBV9, with TRBD1 matching over 7 bases. Germline V gene data show CDR1 as SGDLS and CDR2 as YYNGEE. The CDR3 covers 18 residues. CDR3: CASSDYPGTVSGANVLTF. CDR3 in DNA: TGTGCCAGTAGCGATTACCCAGGGACAGTATCGGGGGCCAACGTCCTGACTTTC.

A single count supports this clone. V is TRBV27 and J is TRBJ2-7; 9 nucleotides align to TRBD1. Losses at the gene ends were 3 bases for V and 6 bases for J; bases not matched to a gene: 6. CDR3 length equals 14 residues. Germline V gene sequence: CDR1 MNHEY, CDR2 SMNVEV (reference sequence). The CDR3 reads CASSFWTGAAEQYF. The DNA of the CDR3 is TGTGCCAGCAGTTTCTGGACAGGGGCGGCCGAGCAGTACTTC.